This T cell receptor beta chain comes out of a study of T cell responses to AZD1222 COVID-19 vaccine. Study-wide points: It was only after the peak T cell response that any repertoires were sampled. An increase in Spike-specific TCR breadth and depth was observed after two AZD1222 doses.

As concerns this clone: Its target is not known.

TCRdb's copy holds only in-frame clones and misses some; the assay was immunoSEQ multiplex PCR. The table shows 150,000 to 200,000 clones, with roughly 92% occurring only once. Germline V gene lookup returns CDR1 ENHRY and CDR2 SYGVKD. V was pared by 4 bases and J by 3 bases, with 12 bases between. The CDR3 is 14 amino acids. Sequenced material: peripheral blood, taken 28 days after the second AZD1222 dose. The rearrangement uses TRBV10-3 and TRBJ1-2; tentative D call: TRBD1 (5 bases). This TCR came from an adult who received the AZD1222 COVID-19 vaccine. The CDR3 here is CAISGAGSHYGYTF. DNA of the CDR3: TGTGCCATCAGTGGGGCAGGGTCCCACTATGGCTACACCTTC.